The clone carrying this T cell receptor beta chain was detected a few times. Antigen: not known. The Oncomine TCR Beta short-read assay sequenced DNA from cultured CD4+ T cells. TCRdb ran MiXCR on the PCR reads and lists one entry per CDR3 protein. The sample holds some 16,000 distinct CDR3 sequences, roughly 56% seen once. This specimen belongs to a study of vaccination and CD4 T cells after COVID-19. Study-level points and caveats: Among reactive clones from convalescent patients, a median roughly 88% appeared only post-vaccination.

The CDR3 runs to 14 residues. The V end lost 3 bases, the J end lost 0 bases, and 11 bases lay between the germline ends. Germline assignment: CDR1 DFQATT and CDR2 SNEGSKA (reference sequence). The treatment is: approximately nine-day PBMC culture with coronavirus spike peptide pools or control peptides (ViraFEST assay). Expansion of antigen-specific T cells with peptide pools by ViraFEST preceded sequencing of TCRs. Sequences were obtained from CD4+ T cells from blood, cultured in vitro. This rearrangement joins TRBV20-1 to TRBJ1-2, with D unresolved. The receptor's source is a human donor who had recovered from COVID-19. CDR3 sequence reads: CSARHGNSNYGYTF. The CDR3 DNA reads TGCAGTGCTAGGCACGGGAATTCTAACTATGGCTACACCTTC.